This T cell receptor beta chain came from a study of Ad26.COV2.S vaccination and SARS-CoV-2 variants. Notes on the study in general: Reported post-vaccination CD8+ and CD4+ T cell responses to spike showed substantial breadth. Recipients given vaccine exceeded placebo recipients in spike-specific TCR breadth. The TCR breadth and depth analyses may have produced an underestimate of total T cell responses.

A remark on this clone: The antigen is undetermined.

Treatment noted: over 15 received Ad26.COV2.S at low or high dose, single or two shots; 5 received placebo; per-sample allocation not given. Sampling happened 63 days after the first vaccine or placebo injection. Only in-frame clones appear in the TCRdb table, and some are missing; sequencing was by immunoSEQ multiplex PCR. The profile shows around 450,000 clones, about 93% of them singletons. The CDR3 extends over 15 amino acids. CDR1 is SGHRS and CDR2 is YFSETQ in the germline V gene. V was cut by 4 bases and J by 0 bases, with 11 bases left in between. This receptor was taken from a person between 18 and 60 years old who received the Ad26.COV2.S COVID-19 vaccine or a placebo. The material sequenced was peripheral blood, taken in a trial of Ad26.COV2.S vaccine versus placebo. V usage is TRBV5-1 and J usage is TRBJ2-4, with a possible D match to TRBD1 (5 bases). CDR3 sequence: CASSPGAVAKNIQYF. The CDR3 DNA is TGCGCCAGCAGCCCTGGGGCCGTAGCCAAAAACATTCAGTACTTC.